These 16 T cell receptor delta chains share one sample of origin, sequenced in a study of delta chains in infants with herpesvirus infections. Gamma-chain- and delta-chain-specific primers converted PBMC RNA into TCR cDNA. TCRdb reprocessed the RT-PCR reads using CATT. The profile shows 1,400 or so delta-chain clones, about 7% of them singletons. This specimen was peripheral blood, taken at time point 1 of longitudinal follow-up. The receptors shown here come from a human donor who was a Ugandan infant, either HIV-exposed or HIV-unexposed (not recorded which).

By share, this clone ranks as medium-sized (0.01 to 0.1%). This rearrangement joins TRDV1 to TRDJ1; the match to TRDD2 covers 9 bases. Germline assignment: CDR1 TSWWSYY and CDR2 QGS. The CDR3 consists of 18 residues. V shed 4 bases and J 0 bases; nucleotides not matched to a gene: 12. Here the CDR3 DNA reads TGTGCTCTTGGGGTGGCCTTCCTACGCAATCCGTACACCGATAAACTCATCTTT. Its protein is CALGVAFLRNPYTDKLIF.

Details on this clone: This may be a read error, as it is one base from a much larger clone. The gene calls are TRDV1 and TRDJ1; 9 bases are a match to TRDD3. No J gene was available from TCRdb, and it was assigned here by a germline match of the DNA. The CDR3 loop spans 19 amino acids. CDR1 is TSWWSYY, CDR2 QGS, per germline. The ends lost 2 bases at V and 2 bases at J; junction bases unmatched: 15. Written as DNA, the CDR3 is TGTGCTCTTGGGGAAGTCCATGCCGCTGGGGGATTCGGTACCGATAAACTCATCTTT. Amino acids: CALGEVHAAGGFGTDKLIF.

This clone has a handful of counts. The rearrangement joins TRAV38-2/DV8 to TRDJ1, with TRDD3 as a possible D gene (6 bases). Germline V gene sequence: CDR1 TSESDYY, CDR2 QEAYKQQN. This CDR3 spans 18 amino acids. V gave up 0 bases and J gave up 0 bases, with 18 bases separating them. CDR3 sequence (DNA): TGTGCTTATAGGAGCGCGGCGGAATGGGGGGGGTACACCGATAAACTCATCTTT. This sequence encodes CAYRSAAEWGGYTDKLIF.

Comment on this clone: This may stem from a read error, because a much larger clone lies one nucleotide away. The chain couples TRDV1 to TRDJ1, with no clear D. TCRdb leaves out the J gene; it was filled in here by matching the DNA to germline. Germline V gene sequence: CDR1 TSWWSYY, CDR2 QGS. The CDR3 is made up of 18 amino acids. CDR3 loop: CALGENIVVPGFADRLIF. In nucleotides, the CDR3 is TGTGCTCTTGGGGAAAATATCGTTGTCCCGGGGTTCGCCGATAGACTCATCTTT.

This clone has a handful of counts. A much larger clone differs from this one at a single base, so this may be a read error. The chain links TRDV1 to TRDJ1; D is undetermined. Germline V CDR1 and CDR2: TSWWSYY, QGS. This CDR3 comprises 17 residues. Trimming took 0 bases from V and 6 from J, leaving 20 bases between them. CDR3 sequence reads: CALGELTLIGPVHKLIF. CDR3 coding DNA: TGTGCTCTTGGGGAACTTACCCTAATCGGTCCTGTACATAAACTCATCTTT.

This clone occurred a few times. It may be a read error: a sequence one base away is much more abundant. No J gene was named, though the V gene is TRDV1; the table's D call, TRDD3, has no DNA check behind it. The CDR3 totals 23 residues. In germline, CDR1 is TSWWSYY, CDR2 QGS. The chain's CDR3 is CALGELPQAFLRTGGWGIDNLIF. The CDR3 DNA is TGTGCTCTTGGGGAACTCCCCCAAGCCTTCCTCCGTACTGGGGGATGGGGGATCGATAACCTCATCTTT.

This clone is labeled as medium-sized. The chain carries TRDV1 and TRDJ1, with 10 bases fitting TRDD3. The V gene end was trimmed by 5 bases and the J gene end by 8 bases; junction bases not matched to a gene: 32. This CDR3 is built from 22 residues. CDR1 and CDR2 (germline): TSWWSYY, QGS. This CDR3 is CALGPHNPLLGYWGILTSKLIF. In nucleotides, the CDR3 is TGTGCTCTTGGGCCACATAACCCCCTCCTAGGTTACTGGGGGATCTTAACCTCGAAACTCATCTTT.

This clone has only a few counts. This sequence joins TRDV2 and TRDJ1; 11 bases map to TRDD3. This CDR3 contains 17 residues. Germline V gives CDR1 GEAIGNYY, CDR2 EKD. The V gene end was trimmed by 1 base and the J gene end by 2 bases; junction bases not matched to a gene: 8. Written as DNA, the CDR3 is TGTGCCTGTGACACTGGGGGATACGCGACCGGGACCGATAAACTCATCTTT. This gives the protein CACDTGGYATGTDKLIF.

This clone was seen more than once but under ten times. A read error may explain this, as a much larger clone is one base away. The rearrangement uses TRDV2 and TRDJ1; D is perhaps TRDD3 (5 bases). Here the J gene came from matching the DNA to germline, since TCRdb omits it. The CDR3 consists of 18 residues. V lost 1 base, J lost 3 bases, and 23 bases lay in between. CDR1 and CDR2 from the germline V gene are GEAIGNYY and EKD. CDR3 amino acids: CACDTEHGFKGGADKLIF. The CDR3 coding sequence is TGTGCCTGTGACACTGAGCACGGTTTTAAGGGGGGCGCCGATAAACTCATCTTT.

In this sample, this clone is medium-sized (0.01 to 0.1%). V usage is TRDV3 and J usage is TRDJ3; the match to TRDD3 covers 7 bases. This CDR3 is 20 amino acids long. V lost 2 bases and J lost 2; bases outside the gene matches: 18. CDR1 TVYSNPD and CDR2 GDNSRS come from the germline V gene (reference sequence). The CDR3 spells CAFAVSPTGVTTWDTRQMFF. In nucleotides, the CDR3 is TGTGCCTTTGCCGTTTCACCTACTGGGGTTACCACCTGGGACACCCGACAGATGTTTTTC.

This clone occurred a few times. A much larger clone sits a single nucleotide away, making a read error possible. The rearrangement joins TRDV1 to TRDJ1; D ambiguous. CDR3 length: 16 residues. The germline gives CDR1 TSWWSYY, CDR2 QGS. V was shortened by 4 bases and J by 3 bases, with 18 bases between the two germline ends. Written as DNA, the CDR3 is TGTGCTCTTGGGGCACCAGTCGGGAAGGAAGCCGATAAACTCATCTTT. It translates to CALGAPVGKEADKLIF.

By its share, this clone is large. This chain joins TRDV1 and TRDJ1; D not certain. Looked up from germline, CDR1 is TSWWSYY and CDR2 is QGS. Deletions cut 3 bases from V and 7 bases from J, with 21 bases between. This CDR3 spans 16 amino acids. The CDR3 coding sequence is TGTGCTCTTGGGGACCCCGCAGGCATACTGATTAGTAAACTCATCTTT. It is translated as CALGDPAGILISKLIF.

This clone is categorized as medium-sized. As DNA, the CDR3 is TGTGCCTGTGACCCCCTCCTGGGGGCCAGGGGACGTTTGACAGCACAACTCTTCTTT. Protein sequence: CACDPLLGARGRLTAQLFF. This chain connects TRDV2 to TRDJ2, with TRDD3 matching over 7 bases. The germline CDR1 and CDR2 sequences are GEAIGNYY and EKD. CDR3 size: 19 residues. Trimming cost V 3 bases and J 1 base; bases outside gene matches: 16.

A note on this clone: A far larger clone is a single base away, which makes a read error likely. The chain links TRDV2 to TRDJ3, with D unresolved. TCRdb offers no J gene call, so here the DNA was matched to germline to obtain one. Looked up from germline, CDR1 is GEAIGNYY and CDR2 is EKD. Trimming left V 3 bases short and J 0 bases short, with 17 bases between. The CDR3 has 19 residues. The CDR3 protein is CACDPLYAETSWDTRQMFF. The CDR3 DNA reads TGTGCCTGTGACCCCTTGTACGCGGAAACCTCCTGGGACACCCGACAGATGTTTTTC.

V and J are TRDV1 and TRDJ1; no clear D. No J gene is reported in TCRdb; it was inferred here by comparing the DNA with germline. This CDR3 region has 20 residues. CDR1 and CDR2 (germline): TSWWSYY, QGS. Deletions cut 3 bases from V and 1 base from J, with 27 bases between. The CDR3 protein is CALGEDFRAIPERSTDKLIF. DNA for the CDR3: TGTGCTCTTGGGGAGGACTTTCGGGCTATCCCTGAACGATCCACCGATAAACTCATCTTT.

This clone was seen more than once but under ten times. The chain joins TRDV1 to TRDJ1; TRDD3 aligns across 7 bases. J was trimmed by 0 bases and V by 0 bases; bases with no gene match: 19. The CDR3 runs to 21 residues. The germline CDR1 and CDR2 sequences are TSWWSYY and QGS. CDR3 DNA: TGTGCTCTTGGGGAACTAGGCTCAAGTTCCGGACCTGGGGGCAACACCGATAAACTCATCTTT. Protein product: CALGELGSSSGPGGNTDKLIF.